Presented here are 5 T cell receptor beta chains from one specimen sequenced in a study of beta chain features in type 1 diabetes. All of the isolated RNA was reverse transcribed, so expressed TCRB transcripts were sequenced. Repertoires were generated with immunoSEQ multiplex PCR, while TCRdb's copy carries only in-frame clones and drops some. The data show hundreds of thousands of clones, 15% to 17% seen once. Sample: naive CD4+ T cells from blood. The receptor source for this set is a man between 18 and 35 years old in good health.

This clone was seen a handful of times. The rearrangement uses TRBV29-1 and TRBJ2-7, with TRBD1 as a possible D gene (6 bases). Germline-derived CDR1 and CDR2 are SQVTM and ANQGSEA. CDR3 length: 13 residues. V shed 7 bases and J shed 0 bases, with 13 bases lying between them. CDR3 region: CSAVQGSSYEQYF. The DNA for the CDR3 is TGCAGCGCAGTACAGGGAAGCTCCTACGAGCAGTACTTC.

The chain recombines TRBV18 with TRBJ1-2; 8 bases are a match to TRBD1. Losses at the gene ends were 3 bases for V and 3 bases for J; bases not matched to a gene: 3. Germline CDR1 and CDR2: KGHSH and LQKENI. The CDR3 extends over 14 amino acids. The CDR3 region has the DNA TGTGCCAGCTCACCGATGACAGGGGACTATGGCTACACCTTC. Amino acid sequence: CASSPMTGDYGYTF.

The gene calls are TRBV27 and TRBJ2-3; 9 nucleotides align to TRBD2. Germline V gene sequence: CDR1 MNHEY, CDR2 SMNVEV (reference sequence). Losses at the gene ends were 5 bases for V and 0 bases for J; bases not matched to a gene: 6. The CDR3 spans 16 residues. The CDR3 loop reads CASSALSGGSTDTQYF. CDR3 nucleotides: TGTGCCAGCAGTGCGCTTAGCGGGGGAAGCACAGATACGCAGTATTTT.

This clone has only a few counts. The chain recombines TRBV28 with TRBJ2-6; 7 nucleotides agree with TRBD1. CDR1 is MDHEN and CDR2 is SYDVKM in the germline V gene. The CDR3 consists of 14 residues. Trimming at V came to 5 bases and at J to 3 bases, leaving 1 base not matched to a gene. DNA for the CDR3: TGTGCCAGCAGTACAGGGGTTGGGGCCAACGTCCTGACTTTC. Translation: CASSTGVGANVLTF.

This clone appeared a few times. The J gene is TRBJ2-3, the V gene TRBV18; TRBD1 is a possible D gene (5 bases). Trimming shortened V by 2 bases and J by 3 bases, and 12 bases separated the two germline ends. The CDR3 loop spans 15 amino acids. Looked up from germline, CDR1 is KGHSH and CDR2 is LQKENI. The chain's CDR3 is CASSPWTLGTDTQYF. The CDR3 nucleotides read TGTGCCAGCTCACCATGGACATTGGGGACAGATACGCAGTATTTT. Looking up the rest from reference TRBV18 and TRBJ2-3 gives the full variable domain: NAGVMQNPRHLVRRRGQEARLRCSPMKGHSHVYWYRQLPEEGLKFMVYLQKENIIDESGMPKERFSAEFPKEGPSILRIQQVVRGDSAAYFCASSPWTLGTDTQYFGPGTRLTVL.